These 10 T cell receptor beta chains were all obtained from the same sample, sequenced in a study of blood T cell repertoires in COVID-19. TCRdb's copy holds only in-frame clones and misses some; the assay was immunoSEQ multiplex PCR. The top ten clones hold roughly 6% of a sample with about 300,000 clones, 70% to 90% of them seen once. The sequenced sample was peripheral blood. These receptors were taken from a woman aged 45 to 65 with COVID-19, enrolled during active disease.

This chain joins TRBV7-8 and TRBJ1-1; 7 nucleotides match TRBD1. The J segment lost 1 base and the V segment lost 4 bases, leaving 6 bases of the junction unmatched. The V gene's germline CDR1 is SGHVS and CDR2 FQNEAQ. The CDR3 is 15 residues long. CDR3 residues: CASSSRQGGNTEAFF. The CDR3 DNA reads TGTGCCAGCAGCTCAAGACAGGGAGGGAACACTGAAGCTTTCTTT.

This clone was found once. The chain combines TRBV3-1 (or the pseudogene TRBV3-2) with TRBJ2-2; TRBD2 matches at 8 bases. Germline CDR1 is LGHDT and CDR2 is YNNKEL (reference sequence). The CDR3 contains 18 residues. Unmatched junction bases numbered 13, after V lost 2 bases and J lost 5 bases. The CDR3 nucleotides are TGTGCCAGCAGCCAAATGCTAGCGGGCTTCTGGGGGACCGGGGAGCTGTTTTTT. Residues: CASSQMLAGFWGTGELFF.

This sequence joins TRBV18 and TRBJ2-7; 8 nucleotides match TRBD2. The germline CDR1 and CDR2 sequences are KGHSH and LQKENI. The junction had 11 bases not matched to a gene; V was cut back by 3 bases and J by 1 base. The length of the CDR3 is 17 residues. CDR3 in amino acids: CASSPGSGSISSYEQYF. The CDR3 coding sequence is TGTGCCAGCTCACCCGGGAGCGGGAGTATCAGTTCCTACGAGCAGTACTTC.

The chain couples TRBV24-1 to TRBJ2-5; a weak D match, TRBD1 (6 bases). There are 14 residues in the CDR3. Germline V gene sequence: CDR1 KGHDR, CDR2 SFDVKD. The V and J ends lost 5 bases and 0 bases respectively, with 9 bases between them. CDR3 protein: CATSAWTDQETQYF. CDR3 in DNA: TGTGCCACCAGTGCCTGGACAGACCAAGAGACCCAGTACTTC.

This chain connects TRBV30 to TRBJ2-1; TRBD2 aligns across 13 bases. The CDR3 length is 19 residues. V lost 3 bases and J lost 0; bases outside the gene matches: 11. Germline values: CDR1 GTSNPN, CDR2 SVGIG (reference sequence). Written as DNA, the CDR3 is TGTGCCTGGAGCTCCGGGACTAGCGGGAAGCCGAGCTCCTACAATGAGCAGTTCTTC. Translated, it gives CAWSSGTSGKPSSYNEQFF.

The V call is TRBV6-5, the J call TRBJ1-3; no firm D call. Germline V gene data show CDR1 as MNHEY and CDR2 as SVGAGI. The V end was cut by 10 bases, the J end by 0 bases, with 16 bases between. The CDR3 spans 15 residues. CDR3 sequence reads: CATARSVSSGNTIYF. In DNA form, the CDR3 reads TGTGCCACCGCGAGGAGTGTGAGCTCTGGAAACACCATATATTTT.

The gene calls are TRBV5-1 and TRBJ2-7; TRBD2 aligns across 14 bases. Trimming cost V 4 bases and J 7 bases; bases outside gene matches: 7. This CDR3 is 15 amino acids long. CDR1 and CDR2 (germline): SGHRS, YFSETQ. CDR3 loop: CASSPGLAGVREQYF. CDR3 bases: TGCGCCAGCAGCCCGGGACTAGCGGGAGTAAGGGAGCAGTACTTC.

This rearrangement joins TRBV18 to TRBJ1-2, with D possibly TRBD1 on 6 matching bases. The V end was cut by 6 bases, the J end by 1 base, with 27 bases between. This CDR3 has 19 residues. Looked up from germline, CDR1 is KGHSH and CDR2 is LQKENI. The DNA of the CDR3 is TGTGCCAGCTCGCCCCCTGGGGGCGCGGTCAACCCGAGTAACTATGGCTACACCTTC. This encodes CASSPPGGAVNPSNYGYTF.

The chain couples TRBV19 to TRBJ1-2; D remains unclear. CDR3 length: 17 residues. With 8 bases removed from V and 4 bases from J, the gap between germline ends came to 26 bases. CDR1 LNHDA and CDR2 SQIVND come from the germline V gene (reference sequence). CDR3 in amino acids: CASFDLYGKGSVYGYTF. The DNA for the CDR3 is TGTGCCAGTTTCGACCTCTACGGGAAGGGATCGGTCTATGGCTACACCTTC.

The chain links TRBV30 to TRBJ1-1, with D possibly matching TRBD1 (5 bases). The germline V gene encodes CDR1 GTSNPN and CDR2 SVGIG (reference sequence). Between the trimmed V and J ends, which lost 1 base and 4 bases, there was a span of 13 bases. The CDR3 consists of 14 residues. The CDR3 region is CAWSGRGLGTEAFF. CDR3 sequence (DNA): TGTGCCTGGAGTGGGCGGGGCCTGGGCACTGAAGCTTTCTTT.